This T cell receptor beta chain was recovered during a study of OX40 agonist ivuxolimab in advanced cancers. Broader study findings: The CD4+ and CD8+ T cells in the blood had expanded clonally by week 6 at 0.1 to 3.0 mg/kg. Specificity for antigen went undetermined in the expanded peripheral T cells. Relative to CD4+, CD8+ T cells held more expanded clones on average.

It was autoimmune disease history or systemic immunosuppression that excluded patients. This CDR3 is built from 15 residues. Germline V gene lookup returns CDR1 SGHTA and CDR2 FQGNSA. J was trimmed by 4 bases and V by 1 base; bases with no gene match: 3. Produced via immunoSEQ multiplex PCR; TCRdb's table is partial and in-frame only. This table holds almost 65,000 clones, 65% to 90% found once. This clone occurred a few times. Its target is unknown. Sequenced here: CD4+ or CD8+ T cells sorted from blood, sampled in a trial of the OX40 agonist ivuxolimab. This rearrangement joins TRBV7-2 to TRBJ2-1, with 8 bases matching TRBD1. The receptor was derived from an adult with an advanced solid tumor such as melanoma, head and neck, liver or kidney cancer. This CDR3 is CASSLGTGMYNEQFF. The CDR3 DNA reads as TGTGCCAGCAGCTTAGGGACAGGGATGTACAATGAGCAGTTCTTC.